The source of this T cell receptor beta chain is a study of CD8 T cells in Susac syndrome. Study results and caveats: It was acknowledged in the study that the number of individuals who were included in its TCR sequencing and HLA analysis was relatively small.

Reverse transcription used about 0.45 to 1 ug RNA and random hexamers. TCRdb itself ran the immunoSEQ multiplex PCR reads through MiXCR, one entry per CDR3 protein. Of roughly 120,000 distinct CDR3 sequences listed, 90% to 95% are singletons. Germline-derived CDR1 and CDR2 are SNHLY and FYNNEI. V trimming: 6 bases; J trimming: 4 bases; junction bases outside the gene matches: 11. The CDR3 consists of 16 residues. Comment on this clonotype: Its antigen is as yet unknown.

Relapsing-remitting disease, either stable or active, was present in the multiple sclerosis controls, who were treatment-naive patients. While CD8+ and CD4+ T cells were isolated negatively, TEMRA cells were enriched by FACS. Sequencing input: CD4+ T cells from PBMCs. This chain uses TRBV2 with TRBJ2-7; 11 bases align to TRBD2. The clonotype was recovered from a human donor with multiple sclerosis. The CDR3 is CASSRLAGGIAYEQYF. The CDR3 DNA sequence: TGTGCCAGCAGCCGATTAGCGGGGGGGATAGCTTACGAGCAGTACTTC.